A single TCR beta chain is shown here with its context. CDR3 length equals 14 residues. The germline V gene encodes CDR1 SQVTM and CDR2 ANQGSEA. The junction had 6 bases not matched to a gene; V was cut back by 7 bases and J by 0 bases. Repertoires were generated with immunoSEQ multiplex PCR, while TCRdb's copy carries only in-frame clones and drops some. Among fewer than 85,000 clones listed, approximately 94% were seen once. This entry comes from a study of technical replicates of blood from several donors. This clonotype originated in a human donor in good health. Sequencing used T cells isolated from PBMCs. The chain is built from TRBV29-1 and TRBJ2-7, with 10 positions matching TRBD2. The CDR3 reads CSAVAGGNSYEQYF. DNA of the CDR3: TGCAGCGCCGTAGCGGGGGGCAACTCCTACGAGCAGTACTTC.